Presented here are 22 T cell receptor beta chains from one specimen sequenced in a study of blood T cell repertoires in COVID-19. Profiling relied on immunoSEQ multiplex PCR, and the TCRdb table lists in-frame clones only, not all of them. The sample contains roughly 250,000 clones, over 65% of which appear only once. The sample consisted of peripheral blood. The receptors derive from a woman of 80 years or more with acute or convalescent COVID-19.

Here the CDR3 DNA reads TGTGCCAGCTCTCTCCTGCCAGGCACAGATACGCAGTATTTT. It translates to CASSLLPGTDTQYF. This chain joins TRBV18 and TRBJ2-3; D gene uncertain. The germline V gene has CDR1 KGHSH and CDR2 LQKENI. Trimming took off 6 bases at V and 1 base at J, with 11 bases between the two ends. The CDR3 has 14 amino acids.

The chain uses TRBV5-5 and TRBJ2-7, with TRBD2 identical over 8 bases. The trim removed 0 bases at V and 2 bases at J, leaving 7 bases unmatched. Per germline, CDR1 SGHKS and CDR2 YYEKEE (reference sequence). The CDR3 has 16 residues. CDR3 sequence: CASSLGWAGGAYEQYF. The CDR3 DNA reads TGTGCCAGCAGCTTGGGCTGGGCGGGAGGTGCCTACGAGCAGTACTTC.

This clone was detected once. The chain links TRBV6-5 to TRBJ1-5; TRBD1 aligns across 7 bases. V lost 6 bases and J lost 2; bases outside the gene matches: 7. Per germline, CDR1 MNHEY and CDR2 SVGAGI. This CDR3 contains 15 residues. The CDR3 spells CASSHTGTGNQPQHF. The CDR3 nucleotides are TGTGCCAGCAGCCATACCGGGACAGGCAATCAGCCCCAGCATTTT.

The genes are TRBV5-1 and TRBJ1-1, with TRBD1 matching 7 bases. CDR3 size: 14 residues. Looked up from germline, CDR1 is SGHRS and CDR2 is YFSETQ. J gave up 4 bases and V 3 bases, and 6 bases lay outside the gene matches. The chain's CDR3 is CASSSGQLGTEAFF. For the CDR3, the DNA is TGCGCCAGCAGCTCGGGACAGTTGGGCACTGAAGCTTTCTTT.

As regards this clone: Other DNA variants within this sample encode the same CDR3. The chain carries TRBV6-5 and TRBJ1-2; TRBD1 might be the D (5 bases). Trimming stripped 0 bases from V and 5 bases from J, with 10 bases between. The CDR3 totals 14 residues. Germline V gives CDR1 MNHEY, CDR2 SVGAGI. The chain's CDR3 is CASSYSRRGYGYTF. The CDR3 nucleotides read TGTGCCAGCAGTTACTCGCGTCGGGGGTATGGCTACACCTTC.

The CDR3 reads CASSLVARGMNTEAFF. DNA of the CDR3: TGCGCCAGCAGCTTGGTCGCCAGGGGAATGAACACTGAAGCTTTCTTT. The chain combines TRBV5-1 with TRBJ1-1, with a weak D call TRBD1 (6 bases). The CDR3 length is 16 residues. In germline, CDR1 is SGHRS, CDR2 YFSETQ. V lost 0 bases to trimming and J lost 0 bases, with 12 bases between them.

This clone was seen only once. This rearrangement joins TRBV21-1 to TRBJ2-7; the table's D call, TRBD1, has no DNA check behind it. TRBV21-1 is noted as a pseudogene. This CDR3 is 13 amino acids long. For the CDR3, the DNA is TGTCAATTGAGGGACAGGGGGTGGTACGAGCAGTACTTC. Amino acid sequence: CQLRDRGWYEQYF.

The J gene is TRBJ2-7, the V gene TRBV7-9, with TRBD2 identical over 7 bases. This CDR3 has 14 amino acids. V shed 6 bases and J 5 bases; nucleotides not matched to a gene: 10. Germline assignment: CDR1 SEHNR and CDR2 FQNEAQ (reference sequence). CDR3 nucleotide sequence: TGTGCCAGCAGTCTCCTGGGAGGGGTCGACGAGCAGTACTTC. Translated: CASSLLGGVDEQYF.

V usage is TRBV18 and J usage is TRBJ2-7, with D possibly being TRBD2 (5 bases). CDR1 is KGHSH, CDR2 LQKENI, per germline. The CDR3 contains 13 residues. With 3 bases removed from V and 5 bases from J, the gap between germline ends came to 11 bases. The CDR3 region is CASSPFSGNEQYF. CDR3 bases: TGTGCCAGCTCACCCTTCTCGGGGAACGAGCAGTACTTC.

This clone is a singleton in its sample. The chain is built from TRBV5-4 and TRBJ1-6; D is undetermined. The V end was cut by 1 base, the J end by 8 bases, with 10 bases between. Germline V gene lookup returns CDR1 SGHNT and CDR2 YYREEE (reference sequence). CDR3 length: 14 residues. The CDR3 bases are TGTGCCAGCAGCTTGCGGGAGGGATATTCACCCCTCCACTTT. It specifies CASSLREGYSPLHF. The full variable domain, rest sourced from reference TRBV5-4 and TRBJ1-6, is ETGVTQSPTHLIKTRGQQVTLRCSSQSGHNTVSWYQQALGQGPQFIFQYYREEENGRGNFPPRFSGLQFPNYSSELNVNALELDDSALYLCASSLREGYSPLHFGNGTRLTVT.

The V gene is TRBV12-3 or TRBV12-4, the J gene TRBJ1-5, with D possibly being TRBD1 (5 bases). Trimming took 6 bases from V and 3 from J, leaving 9 bases between them. The CDR3 runs 13 residues. In nucleotides, the CDR3 is TGTGCCAGCAGCAGGGTTGACAATCAGCCCCAGCATTTT. This encodes CASSRVDNQPQHF.

This clone has a handful of counts. V and J are TRBV23-1 and TRBJ2-3, with 7 bases that match TRBD2. TRBV23-1 is given ORF status, its function remaining uncertain. CDR3 size: 11 residues. J was trimmed by 8 bases and V by 4 bases; bases with no gene match: 0. CDR3 sequence reads: CASSPGGTQYF. Written as DNA, the CDR3 is TGCGCCAGCAGTCCGGGGGGTACGCAGTATTTT.

This clone occurred many times. DNA of the CDR3: TGTGCCAGCAGCCTCAAGGGGGGGGACACTGAAGCTTTCTTT. Its translation: CASSLKGGDTEAFF. The J gene is TRBJ1-1, the V gene TRBV3-1 (or the pseudogene TRBV3-2); D possibly corresponds to TRBD1 (6 bases). Trimming removed 4 bases from V and 3 bases from J, with 12 bases in between. CDR1 and CDR2 from the germline V gene are LGHDT and YNNKEL (reference sequence). The CDR3 covers 14 residues.

This clone was seen only once. This chain uses TRBV7-3 with TRBJ1-4; 8 bases fit TRBD1. The CDR3 is made up of 20 amino acids. Germline values: CDR1 SGHTA, CDR2 FQGTGA. The V and J ends lost 2 bases and 3 bases, in that order; junction bases with no gene match: 17. The CDR3 region is CASSLRWPLGQELSNEKLFF. The DNA for the CDR3 is TGTGCCAGCAGCTTACGCTGGCCATTGGGACAGGAGTTATCTAATGAAAAACTGTTTTTT.

V is TRBV6-5 and J is TRBJ1-6; 9 bases agree with TRBD1. The CDR3 is 15 residues long. CDR1 MNHEY and CDR2 SVGAGI come from the germline V gene. The V segment lost 2 bases and the J segment 7 bases; nucleotides outside the gene matches: 3. The CDR3 reads CASSYVGQGNSPLHF. DNA of the CDR3: TGTGCCAGCAGTTACGTCGGACAGGGGAATTCACCCCTCCACTTT.

The chain recombines TRBV29-1 with TRBJ1-1; unclear D gene. Trimming removed 7 bases from V and 4 bases from J, with 19 bases in between. Per germline, CDR1 SQVTM and CDR2 ANQGSEA. The CDR3 is 14 amino acids. The CDR3 here is CSDWDHWRGTEAFF. The CDR3 DNA sequence: TGCAGCGACTGGGATCACTGGCGGGGCACTGAAGCTTTCTTT.

J is TRBJ1-1 and V is TRBV21-1; TRBD1, the table's D call, lacks a check against the DNA. TRBV21-1 is a pseudogene segment. The CDR3 loop spans 17 amino acids. The CDR3 loop is CASSKVVGQERNTEAFF. CDR3 nucleotide sequence: TGTGCCAGCAGCAAAGTAGTCGGCCAGGAAAGGAACACTGAAGCTTTCTTT.

This clone showed up just once. The V and J genes are TRBV12-3 or TRBV12-4 and TRBJ1-5; D remains unclear. CDR3 length equals 13 residues. Trimming stripped 3 bases from V and 4 bases from J, with 7 bases between. The CDR3 nucleotides are TGTGCCAGCAGTTTGAGGACTAATCAGCCCCAGCATTTT. Its protein is CASSLRTNQPQHF.

J is TRBJ1-2 and V is TRBV5-1, with D uncertain. The CDR3 has 14 amino acids. V shed 4 bases and J shed 4 bases, with 14 bases lying between them. Germline-derived CDR1 and CDR2 are SGHRS and YFSETQ. The CDR3 protein is CASSNEPLRYGYTF. As DNA, the CDR3 is TGCGCCAGCAGCAACGAGCCGCTGCGCTATGGCTACACCTTC.

The V call is TRBV10-3, the J call TRBJ2-3; D ambiguous. V was pared by 4 bases and J by 6 bases, with 5 bases between. The CDR3 contains 11 residues. Germline CDR1 and CDR2: ENHRY and SYGVKD. The CDR3 is CAISAGDTQYF. In DNA form, the CDR3 reads TGTGCCATCAGTGCGGGTGATACGCAGTATTTT.

This clone appeared many times. The chain is built from TRBV3-1 (or the pseudogene TRBV3-2) and TRBJ2-1; 7 bases match TRBD1. The germline CDR1 and CDR2 sequences are LGHDT and YNNKEL (reference sequence). Trimming cost V 4 bases and J 9 bases; bases outside gene matches: 9. The CDR3 spans 14 residues. The CDR3 coding sequence is TGTGCCAGCAGCCGACAGGGAATGTTTAGTGAGCAGTTCTTC. Its protein product is CASSRQGMFSEQFF.

CDR3 DNA sequence: TGTGCCAGCAGCCGAACCCAGACAGCAGCTAACTATGGCTACACCTTC. Its translation is CASSRTQTAANYGYTF. V gene TRBV3-1 (or the pseudogene TRBV3-2) combines with J gene TRBJ1-2; TRBD1 is a possible D gene (5 bases). Germline V CDR1 and CDR2: LGHDT, YNNKEL (reference sequence). The CDR3 is 16 residues long. Trimming cost V 4 bases and J 0 bases, with 15 bases left between them.